Here is one TCR beta chain with its context. Its antigen remains unidentified. Germline V gives CDR1 ENHRY, CDR2 SYGVKD. This CDR3 contains 13 residues. V lost 3 bases, J lost 4 bases, and 10 bases lay in between. This entry is derived from a study of graft-versus-host responses after intestinal transplantation. Data came from immunoSEQ multiplex PCR; TCRdb stores just in-frame clones and leaves some out. Counted here are around 87,000 clones, just under 95% occurring once; the ten biggest clones make up roughly 0.36%. This clonotype was sampled from a human donor who was the organ donor for an intestinal transplant. The chain couples TRBV10-3 to TRBJ2-7; D ambiguous. Sample: unstimulated CD8+ T cells sorted from spleen or lymph node cells, taken before transplant. The CDR3 protein is CAISDGVSYEQYF. In DNA form, the CDR3 reads TGTGCCATCAGTGACGGTGTATCTTACGAGCAGTACTTC.